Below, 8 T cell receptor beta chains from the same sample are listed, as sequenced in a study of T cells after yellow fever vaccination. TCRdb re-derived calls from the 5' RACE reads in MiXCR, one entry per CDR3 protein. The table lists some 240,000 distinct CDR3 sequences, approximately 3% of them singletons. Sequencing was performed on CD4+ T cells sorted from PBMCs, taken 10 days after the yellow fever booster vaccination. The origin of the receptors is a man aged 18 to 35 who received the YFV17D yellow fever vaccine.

In DNA, the CDR3 is TGTGCCAGCAGTTTATTGGGGCAGGTCAATGAGCAGTTCTTC. Translation gives CASSLLGQVNEQFF. The V gene is TRBV27, the J gene TRBJ2-1; maybe TRBD1 (5 bases). CDR3 length: 14 residues. CDR1 and CDR2 (germline): MNHEY, SMNVEV (reference sequence). V lost 1 base and J lost 6, with 10 bases in between.

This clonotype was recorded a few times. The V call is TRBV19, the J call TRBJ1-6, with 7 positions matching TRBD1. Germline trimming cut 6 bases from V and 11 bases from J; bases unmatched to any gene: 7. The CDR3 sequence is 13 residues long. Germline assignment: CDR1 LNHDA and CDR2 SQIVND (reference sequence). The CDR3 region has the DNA TGTGCCAGTAGCCCGGGACAGAAGGCACCCCTCCACTTT. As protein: CASSPGQKAPLHF.

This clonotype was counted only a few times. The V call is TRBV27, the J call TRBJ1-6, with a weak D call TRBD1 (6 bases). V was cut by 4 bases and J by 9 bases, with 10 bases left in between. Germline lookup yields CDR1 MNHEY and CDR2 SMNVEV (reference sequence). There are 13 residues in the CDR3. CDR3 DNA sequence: TGTGCCAGCAGTTGGGGGGCGGGTTCACCCCTCCACTTT. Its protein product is CASSWGAGSPLHF.

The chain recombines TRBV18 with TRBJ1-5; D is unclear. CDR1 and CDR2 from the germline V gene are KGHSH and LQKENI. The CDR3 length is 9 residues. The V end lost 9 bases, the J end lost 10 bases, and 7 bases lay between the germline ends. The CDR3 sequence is CASPPPQHF. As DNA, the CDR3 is TGTGCCAGTCCTCCACCCCAGCATTTT. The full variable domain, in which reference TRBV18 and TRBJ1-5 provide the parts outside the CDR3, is NAGVMQNPRHLVRRRGQEARLRCSPMKGHSHVYWYRQLPEEGLKFMVYLQKENIIDESGMPKERFSAEFPKEGPSILRIQQVVRGDSAAYFCASPPPQHFGDGTRLSIL.

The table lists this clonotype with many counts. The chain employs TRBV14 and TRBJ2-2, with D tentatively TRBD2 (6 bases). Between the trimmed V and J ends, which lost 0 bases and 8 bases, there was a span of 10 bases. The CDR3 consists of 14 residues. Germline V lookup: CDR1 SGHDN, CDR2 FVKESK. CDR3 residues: CASSQDYGGGELFF. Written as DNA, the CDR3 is TGTGCCAGCAGCCAAGATTACGGGGGTGGGGAGCTGTTTTTT. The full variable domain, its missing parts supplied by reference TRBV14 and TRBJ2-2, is EAGVTQFPSHSVIEKGQTVTLRCDPISGHDNLYWYRRVMGKEIKFLLHFVKESKQDESGMPNNRFLAERTGGTYSTLKVQPAELEDSGVYFCASSQDYGGGELFFGEGSRLTVL.

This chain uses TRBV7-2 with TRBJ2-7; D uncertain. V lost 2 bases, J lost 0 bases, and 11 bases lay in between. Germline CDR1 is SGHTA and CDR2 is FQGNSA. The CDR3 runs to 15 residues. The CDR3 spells CASSLSSFSSYEQYF. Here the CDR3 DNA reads TGTGCCAGCAGCTTATCGTCTTTTAGCTCCTACGAGCAGTACTTC.

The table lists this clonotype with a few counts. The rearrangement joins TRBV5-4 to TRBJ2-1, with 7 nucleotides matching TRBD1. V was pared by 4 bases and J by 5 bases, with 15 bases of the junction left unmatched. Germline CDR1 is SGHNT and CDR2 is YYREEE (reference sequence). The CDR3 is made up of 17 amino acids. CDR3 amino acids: CASSSRDSPPVDNEQFF. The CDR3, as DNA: TGTGCCAGCAGCAGCCGGGACAGTCCCCCTGTCGACAATGAGCAGTTCTTC.

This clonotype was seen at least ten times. This CDR3 is CASSDTRHTQYF. CDR3 nucleotide sequence: TGTGCCAGCAGCGATACTAGACATACGCAGTATTTT. The rearrangement links TRBV7-9 to TRBJ2-3; possible D gene TRBD2, 5 bases. The CDR3 length is 12 residues. Trimming took off 5 bases at V and 7 bases at J, with 10 bases between the two ends. Germline assignment: CDR1 SEHNR and CDR2 FQNEAQ (reference sequence).